These T cell receptor beta chains were read from a single sample in a study of blood T cell repertoires in COVID-19. The method was immunoSEQ multiplex PCR; TCRdb's version includes in-frame clones alone and lacks a portion of them. Seen here are roughly 250,000 clones, 75% to 90% observed once, and the top ten hold just over 0.85%. The source material was PBMCs or T cells enriched from blood (not recorded which). The receptors stem from a man aged 45-65 years who had been exposed to COVID-19. The CDR3 runs from the conserved cysteine through the conserved F or W. D genes are given only for firm matches. Some rows have no size entry. The others give once, few or many, or a class for an expanded clone.

TRBV5-1	NA	NA	TRBJ1-6	TGCGCCAGCAGCTTGGAAGGGGTAGGGAATTCACCCCTCCACTTT	CASSLEGVGNSPLHF
TRBV7-3	NA	NA	TRBJ2-3	TGTGCCAGCAGCAACCCCGAGGATACGCAGTATTTT	CASSNPEDTQYF
TRBV3-1/TRBV3-2	TRBD2	NA	TRBJ2-1	TGTGCCAGCAGCCTGGGACTAGCGGGACGGAATGAGCAGTTCTTC	CASSLGLAGRNEQFF
TRBV7-8	NA	NA	TRBJ1-1	TGTGCCAGCAGAAAGAAGCGACAGGACATGAACACTGAAGCTTTCTTT	CASRKKRQDMNTEAFF
TRBV5-1	NA	once	TRBJ1-6	TGCGCCAGCAGCTTGGCCGGACAGTCCCGTTCCTATAATTCACCCCTCCACTTT	CASSLAGQSRSYNSPLHF
TRBV5-6	TRBD1	once	TRBJ1-2	TGTGCCAGCAGCCGTTTGTCGGGACAGGGGGCCGGTGGCTACACCTTC	CASSRLSGQGAGGYTF
TRBV12-3/TRBV12-4	NA	NA	TRBJ2-3	TGTGCCAGCAGCCGGGTTATCACAGATACGCAGTATTTT	CASSRVITDTQYF
TRBV5-6	NA	NA	TRBJ2-5	TGTGCCAGCAGCTTCGGGCCCAGGGGAAGACAAGAGACCCAGTACTTC	CASSFGPRGRQETQYF
TRBV28	NA	NA	TRBJ1-4	TGTGCCAGCAGTTTTCCCTTCGGGGTCGCTGAAAAACTGTTTTTT	CASSFPFGVAEKLFF
TRBV18	NA	NA	TRBJ1-1	TGTGCCAGCTCACCCACTGCCGCCGCTCATCTCGAAGCTTTCTTT	CASSPTAAAHLEAFF
TRBV2	TRBD1	NA	TRBJ1-1	TGTGCCAGCAGATTACAGGGGGGAGCTTTCTTT	CASRLQGGAFF
TRBV29-1	NA	NA	TRBJ1-1	TGCAGCGTTGTGGGAGGGGACCTTGGGGGCACTGAAGCTTTCTTT	CSVVGGDLGGTEAFF
TRBV7-8	TRBD1	NA	TRBJ1-1	TGTGCCAGCAGCCCCCGGACAGGGCGGAGAAACACTGAAGCTTTCTTT	CASSPRTGRRNTEAFF
TRBV27	TRBD1	NA	TRBJ1-1	TGTGCCAGCATCATACTCCGGGACAGATCTGAAGCTTTCTTT	CASIILRDRSEAFF
TRBV7-3	NA	NA	TRBJ1-4	TGTGCCAGCAGCTTAAACAGTAATGAAAAACTGTTTTTT	CASSLNSNEKLFF
TRBV11-3	NA	NA	TRBJ2-2	TGTGCCAGCAGCTTAGGTAGCTTCACCGGGGAGCTGTTTTTT	CASSLGSFTGELFF
TRBV5-1	NA	few	TRBJ2-5	TGCGCCAGCAGCCGAAATGGCCCAGGAGGGGTAGAGACCCAGTACTTC	CASSRNGPGGVETQYF
TRBV5-1	NA	NA	TRBJ2-3	TGCGCCAGCAGCGGTCCCGGGACTAGCACAGATACGCAGTATTTT	CASSGPGTSTDTQYF
TRBV30	NA	NA	TRBJ1-3	TGTGCCTGGAGTGAAGCTGCGGGAAACACCATATATTTT	CAWSEAAGNTIYF
TRBV29-1	NA	NA	TRBJ2-7	TGCAGCGTTGCGTCCGGGGGACCCCACTACGAGCAGTACTTC	CSVASGGPHYEQYF
TRBV5-1	TRBD1	NA	TRBJ2-1	TGCGCCAGCATGCTACAGGGGGCGAATGAGCAGTTCTTC	CASMLQGANEQFF
TRBV23-1	TRBD1	NA	TRBJ2-5	TGCGCCAGCAGTCAATCGCGTCGGTCAGGGGGCACGGAGACCCAGTACTTC	CASSQSRRSGGTETQYF
TRBV28	TRBD1	few	TRBJ2-1	TGTGCCAGCAGCTCACCGGGACAGGGGCCCGGTGAGCAGTTCTTC	CASSSPGQGPGEQFF
TRBV28	NA	NA	TRBJ1-1	TGTGCCAGCAGTTCGGGTCCCTTTGAAGCTTTCTTT	CASSSGPFEAFF
TRBV18	NA	NA	TRBJ2-2	TGTGCCAGCTCCCAAGACAGGACCGGGGAGCTGTTTTTT	CASSQDRTGELFF
TRBV4-2	TRBD2	once	TRBJ2-1	TGTGCCAGCAGCCAAGATCGTACTAGCGCTACCTACAATGAGCAGTTCTTC	CASSQDRTSATYNEQFF
TRBV5-5	NA	once	TRBJ2-2	TGTGCCAGCAGCTTAGCTCTTTGGGGCGGCACCGGGGAGCTGTTTTTT	CASSLALWGGTGELFF
TRBV2	NA	NA	TRBJ1-2	TGTGCCAGCAGTGAAGCGCTTCTTGGGGGCTTTGTAATCACCTTC	CASSEALLGGFVITF
TRBV18	NA	NA	TRBJ2-7	TGTGCCAGCTCAAAGGTTGCGGGGGCGTACGAGCAGTACTTC	CASSKVAGAYEQYF
TRBV3-1/TRBV3-2	NA	NA	TRBJ2-3	TGTGCCAGCAGCCAAAGCGTTGCTAGCACAGATACGCAGTATTTT	CASSQSVASTDTQYF
TRBV28	NA	NA	TRBJ1-1	TGTGCCAGCAATAAGGACAGCATGAACACTGAAGCTTTCTTT	CASNKDSMNTEAFF
TRBV4-1	TRBD1	NA	TRBJ2-5	TGCGCCAGCAGCCCGGGGACAGGGTGGCAAGAGACCCAGTACTTC	CASSPGTGWQETQYF
TRBV12-3/TRBV12-4	NA	NA	TRBJ1-5	TGTGCCAGCAGTTCCCTCCATCAGCCCCAGCATTTT	CASSSLHQPQHF
TRBV28	NA	NA	TRBJ1-2	TGTGCCAGCAGTTTATTGAACCCCCGACAGAACTTCTACTATGGCTACACCTTC	CASSLLNPRQNFYYGYTF
TRBV15	TRBD1	NA	TRBJ1-5	TGTGCCACCAGCACCGACAGGGGGAACAATCAGCCCCAGCATTTT	CATSTDRGNNQPQHF
TRBV15	NA	NA	TRBJ2-4	TGTGCCACCAGCAGAGGAGGGGGTGCCAAAAACATTCAGTACTTC	CATSRGGGAKNIQYF
TRBV10-1	NA	few	TRBJ2-6	TGCGCCAGGTTATTCTCTGGGGCCAACGTCCTGACTTTC	CARLFSGANVLTF
TRBV7-9	NA	NA	TRBJ1-1	TGTGCCAGCTCAGTTGGGGGCTCGAACACTGAAGCTTTCTTT	CASSVGGSNTEAFF
TRBV5-1	NA	NA	TRBJ2-6	TGCGCCAGCAGCTTGGCCTTTGGGGCCAACGTCCTGACTTTC	CASSLAFGANVLTF
TRBV28	TRBD1	NA	TRBJ1-5	TGTGCCAGCAGTTCAGCCGGGACAGGGGGCAGGGGGCAGCCCCAGCATTTT	CASSSAGTGGRGQPQHF
TRBV28	NA	NA	TRBJ1-2	TGTGCCAGCAGCCCCACCCAGGGGAACTATGGCTACACCTTC	CASSPTQGNYGYTF
TRBV5-1	TRBD1	NA	TRBJ1-5	TGCGCCAGCAGCTTGGAGACAGGGGAAGGCAATCAGCCCCAGCATTTT	CASSLETGEGNQPQHF